The clone carrying this TCR beta chain was seen repeatedly, ten times or more. The sample is drawn from a study of blood T cell repertoires in COVID-19. Study-level background: The samples span acute and convalescent COVID-19 from the United States, Italy and Spain. T cells, B-cell-depleted T cells, or PBMCs supplied cDNA or gDNA.

V shed 0 bases and J shed 2 bases, with 10 bases lying between them. The CDR3 has 15 residues. Germline CDR1 and CDR2: SGHRS and YFSETQ. Seattle-derived patients entered the study during active infection and were followed longitudinally. Data came from immunoSEQ multiplex PCR; TCRdb stores just in-frame clones and leaves some out. This table holds fewer than 200,000 clones, 80% to 90% found once. The sequence was obtained from a woman of 80 years or more with COVID-19, enrolled during active disease. V usage is TRBV5-1 and J usage is TRBJ2-3; possibly TRBD1 for D (6 bases). The material sequenced was peripheral blood. CDR3 loop: CASSLDQGTTDTQYF. CDR3 coding DNA: TGCGCCAGCAGCTTGGATCAGGGGACCACAGATACGCAGTATTTT.